This TCR beta chain was sequenced during a study of T cells in Graves' hyperthyroidism and ophthalmopathy. About the research overall: Blood was drawn when the patient was first diagnosed and still untreated.

This clonotype turned up a few times. The CDR3 consists of 16 residues. The V end lost 6 bases, the J end lost 4 bases, and 21 bases lay between the germline ends. Germline CDR1 LGHDT, CDR2 YNNKEL (reference sequence). Regions amplified from RNA transcripts were the TCR beta CDR3 regions. Primed by the HTBI set, a first-round RT-PCR was run on the TCR CDR3. A single record per CDR3 protein comes from TCRdb applying MiXCR to the multiplex PCR reads. The sample holds some 250,000 distinct CDR3 sequences, more than 14% seen once. Diagnosing involved the use of clinical symptoms, serum thyroxine and TRAb, thyroid ultrasound and orbital computed tomography. This blood was taken when hyperthyroidism was first diagnosed, before any ophthalmopathy symptoms existed. An approximately 10 ml volume of fresh peripheral blood provided the PBMCs.

The chain has TRBV3-1 and TRBJ2-5; the D gene is possibly TRBD1 (6 bases). What was sequenced was blood. The sequence came from a woman aged 40 to 50 with Graves' hyperthyroidism that later progressed to Graves' ophthalmopathy. The chain's CDR3 is CASRVTGTSLTETQYF. For the CDR3, the DNA is TGTGCCAGCAGGGTCACCGGGACATCCCTCACAGAGACCCAGTACTTC.